A selection of T cell receptor beta chains follows, all from one sample in a study of blood T cell repertoires in COVID-19. Profiled with immunoSEQ multiplex PCR; TCRdb holds only in-frame clones, not every one. The table has 130,000 or so clones, approximately 81% seen once. The sequencing input was peripheral blood. The receptors originated from a man in his sixties with acute or convalescent COVID-19. Each CDR3 is given with its conserved first and last residue. D genes are given only for firm matches. Rows give clone size only sometimes, using once, few, many, or a class for an expanded clone.

clone size: NA
J gene: TRBJ2-1
D gene: TRBD2
CDR3 length: 14
V gene: TRBV6-5
CDR3 protein: CATIRTSGNNEQFF
CDR3 DNA: TGTGCCACCATCCGGACTAGCGGGAACAATGAGCAGTTCTTC

clone size: NA
J gene: TRBJ2-7
D gene: TRBD1
CDR3 length: 15
V gene: TRBV2
CDR3 protein: CASSEFTGGSYEQYF
CDR3 DNA: TGTGCCAGCAGTGAATTTACAGGGGGGTCCTACGAGCAGTACTTC

clone size: NA
J gene: TRBJ1-4
D gene: NA
CDR3 length: 14
V gene: TRBV7-2
CDR3 protein: CASSPRVANEKLFF
CDR3 DNA: TGTGCCAGCAGCCCCCGGGTAGCTAATGAAAAACTGTTTTTT

clone size: NA
J gene: TRBJ1-3
D gene: NA
CDR3 length: 13
V gene: TRBV11-3
CDR3 protein: CASSLASGNTIYF
CDR3 DNA: TGTGCCAGCAGCCTTGCGTCTGGAAACACCATATATTTT

clone size: NA
J gene: TRBJ1-6
D gene: TRBD1
CDR3 length: 13
V gene: TRBV7-2
CDR3 protein: CASRGQRNSPLHF
CDR3 DNA: TGTGCCAGCAGGGGACAGCGGAATTCACCCCTCCACTTT

clone size: once
J gene: TRBJ2-2
D gene: TRBD1
CDR3 length: 16
V gene: TRBV23-1
CDR3 protein: CASSHPDRGGAGELFF
CDR3 DNA: TGCGCCAGCAGTCACCCTGACAGGGGGGGGGCCGGGGAGCTGTTTTTT

clone size: NA
J gene: TRBJ2-1
D gene: NA
CDR3 length: 15
V gene: TRBV10-3
CDR3 protein: CASDAGLETYNEQFF
CDR3 DNA: TGTGCCAGCGACGCAGGGCTAGAGACTTACAATGAGCAGTTCTTC

clone size: few
J gene: TRBJ1-4
D gene: NA
CDR3 length: 15
V gene: TRBV11-1
CDR3 protein: CASSLLQGGGEKLFF
CDR3 DNA: TGTGCCAGCAGCTTACTACAGGGTGGCGGTGAAAAACTGTTTTTT

clone size: NA
J gene: TRBJ1-2
D gene: TRBD1
CDR3 length: 15
V gene: TRBV4-1
CDR3 protein: CASSQAGTAIYGYTF
CDR3 DNA: TGCGCCAGCAGCCAGGCGGGGACAGCGATCTATGGCTACACCTTC

clone size: NA
J gene: TRBJ1-3
D gene: TRBD1
CDR3 length: 12
V gene: TRBV19
CDR3 protein: CATTGSGNTIYF
CDR3 DNA: TGTGCCACGACAGGGTCTGGAAACACCATATATTTT

clone size: NA
J gene: TRBJ2-1
D gene: TRBD2
CDR3 length: 15
V gene: TRBV9
CDR3 protein: CASSVDGRGYNEQFF
CDR3 DNA: TGTGCCAGCAGCGTAGACGGGAGGGGATACAATGAGCAGTTCTTC

clone size: NA
J gene: TRBJ2-1
D gene: NA
CDR3 length: 17
V gene: TRBV14
CDR3 protein: CASSLGLGLSSYNEQFF
CDR3 DNA: TGTGCCAGCAGCCTTGGACTTGGCCTAAGCTCCTACAATGAGCAGTTCTTC

clone size: NA
J gene: TRBJ1-6
D gene: TRBD1
CDR3 length: 14
V gene: TRBV7-8
CDR3 protein: CASSPGQGNSPLHF
CDR3 DNA: TGTGCCAGCAGCCCGGGACAGGGTAATTCACCCCTCCACTTT

clone size: NA
J gene: TRBJ1-1
D gene: NA
CDR3 length: 12
V gene: TRBV12-5
CDR3 protein: CASAQGPTEAFF
CDR3 DNA: TGTGCTAGTGCCCAGGGGCCCACTGAAGCTTTCTTT

clone size: NA
J gene: TRBJ2-2
D gene: NA
CDR3 length: 13
V gene: TRBV5-1
CDR3 protein: CASSLLSSGELFF
CDR3 DNA: TGCGCCAGCAGCTTGTTATCCTCCGGGGAGCTGTTTTTT

clone size: NA
J gene: TRBJ1-2
D gene: NA
CDR3 length: 11
V gene: TRBV19
CDR3 protein: CASLQGFGYTF
CDR3 DNA: TGTGCCAGCCTGCAGGGGTTTGGCTACACCTTC

clone size: few
J gene: TRBJ2-7
D gene: TRBD1
CDR3 length: 14
V gene: TRBV5-6
CDR3 protein: CASSFGTGAYEQYF
CDR3 DNA: TGTGCCAGCAGCTTCGGGACAGGGGCCTACGAGCAGTACTTC

clone size: NA
J gene: TRBJ2-1
D gene: TRBD2
CDR3 length: 13
V gene: TRBV11-2
CDR3 protein: CASSPGGRRKQFF
CDR3 DNA: TGTGCCAGCAGCCCGGGGGGGCGGAGAAAGCAGTTCTTC

clone size: NA
J gene: TRBJ1-1
D gene: NA
CDR3 length: 14
V gene: TRBV3-1/TRBV3-2
CDR3 protein: CASSQVAGGTEAFF
CDR3 DNA: TGTGCCAGCAGCCAAGTAGCGGGGGGAACTGAAGCTTTCTTT

clone size: NA
J gene: TRBJ2-2
D gene: NA
CDR3 length: 13
V gene: TRBV7-6
CDR3 protein: CASSLAVAGELFF
CDR3 DNA: TGTGCCAGCAGCTTAGCGGTAGCTGGGGAGCTGTTTTTT

clone size: NA
J gene: TRBJ1-3
D gene: TRBD1
CDR3 length: 15
V gene: TRBV27
CDR3 protein: CASSKGQGAGNTIYF
CDR3 DNA: TGTGCCAGCAGTAAGGGACAGGGGGCTGGAAACACCATATATTTT

clone size: NA
J gene: TRBJ1-5
D gene: NA
CDR3 length: 15
V gene: TRBV30
CDR3 protein: CAWSASGTTYQPQHF
CDR3 DNA: TGTGCCTGGAGTGCTTCCGGGACAACCTATCAGCCCCAGCATTTT

clone size: NA
J gene: TRBJ2-2
D gene: TRBD2
CDR3 length: 16
V gene: TRBV4-2
CDR3 protein: CASSQGGGLNTGELFF
CDR3 DNA: TGTGCCAGCAGCCAAGGGGGAGGGTTGAACACCGGGGAGCTGTTTTTT

clone size: NA
J gene: TRBJ2-2
D gene: TRBD1
CDR3 length: 15
V gene: TRBV5-1
CDR3 protein: CASSTRQGVTGELFF
CDR3 DNA: TGCGCCAGCAGCACCCGACAGGGGGTTACCGGGGAGCTGTTTTTT

clone size: NA
J gene: TRBJ2-5
D gene: NA
CDR3 length: 16
V gene: TRBV30
CDR3 protein: CAWSVQSPGPGETQYF
CDR3 DNA: TGTGCCTGGAGTGTACAATCCCCTGGGCCGGGGGAGACCCAGTACTTC

clone size: few
J gene: TRBJ1-5
D gene: TRBD1
CDR3 length: 15
V gene: TRBV6-1
CDR3 protein: CASSESGGDSQPQHF
CDR3 DNA: TGTGCCAGCAGTGAATCAGGGGGAGACAGTCAGCCCCAGCATTTT

clone size: once
J gene: TRBJ2-1
D gene: TRBD2
CDR3 length: 17
V gene: TRBV9
CDR3 protein: CASSVAPTGGLYNEQFF
CDR3 DNA: TGTGCCAGCAGCGTAGCGCCTACGGGGGGGCTTTACAATGAGCAGTTCTTC

clone size: NA
J gene: TRBJ1-4
D gene: NA
CDR3 length: 14
V gene: TRBV5-4
CDR3 protein: CASSVDRLEEKLFF
CDR3 DNA: TGTGCCAGCAGCGTTGACAGGTTGGAAGAAAAACTGTTTTTT

clone size: NA
J gene: TRBJ1-1
D gene: TRBD1
CDR3 length: 15
V gene: TRBV5-8
CDR3 protein: CASSLSTGGNTEAFF
CDR3 DNA: TGTGCCAGCAGCTTATCGACAGGGGGTAACACTGAAGCTTTCTTT

clone size: few
J gene: TRBJ2-2
D gene: NA
CDR3 length: 13
V gene: TRBV30
CDR3 protein: CAWSVHTTGELFF
CDR3 DNA: TGTGCCTGGAGTGTTCACACCACCGGGGAGCTGTTTTTT

clone size: NA
J gene: TRBJ2-1
D gene: NA
CDR3 length: 11
V gene: TRBV27
CDR3 protein: CHSHPYNEQFF
CDR3 DNA: TGCCACAGTCACCCCTACAATGAGCAGTTCTTC

clone size: NA
J gene: TRBJ2-7
D gene: NA
CDR3 length: 14
V gene: TRBV7-2
CDR3 protein: CASSLGRGNYEQYF
CDR3 DNA: TGTGCCAGCAGCTTAGGCCGGGGAAACTACGAGCAGTACTTC

clone size: once
J gene: TRBJ1-1
D gene: NA
CDR3 length: 13
V gene: TRBV29-1
CDR3 protein: CSVVGGLGTEAFF
CDR3 DNA: TGCAGCGTTGTGGGGGGGCTGGGCACTGAAGCTTTCTTT

clone size: NA
J gene: TRBJ2-7
D gene: TRBD1
CDR3 length: 14
V gene: TRBV24-1
CDR3 protein: CATSDPGTGYEQYF
CDR3 DNA: TGTGCCACCAGTGACCCAGGGACAGGCTACGAGCAGTACTTC

clone size: NA
J gene: TRBJ1-2
D gene: NA
CDR3 length: 14
V gene: TRBV10-3
CDR3 protein: CAISDPGLRDGYTF
CDR3 DNA: TGTGCCATCAGTGACCCAGGGCTTAGAGATGGCTACACCTTC

clone size: NA
J gene: TRBJ2-7
D gene: NA
CDR3 length: 14
V gene: TRBV5-1
CDR3 protein: CASSLRQDAYEQYF
CDR3 DNA: TGCGCCAGCAGCTTGAGACAAGACGCCTACGAGCAGTACTTC

clone size: NA
J gene: TRBJ2-3
D gene: TRBD2
CDR3 length: 23
V gene: TRBV5-1
CDR3 protein: CASSYPPGTPGTSGRNNTDTQYF
CDR3 DNA: TGCGCCAGCAGCTACCCCCCCGGGACGCCCGGGACTAGCGGGAGGAACAACACAGATACGCAGTATTTT

clone size: many
J gene: TRBJ1-3
D gene: TRBD1
CDR3 length: 16
V gene: TRBV18
CDR3 protein: CASSQPGQGTGNTIYF
CDR3 DNA: TGTGCCAGCTCACAACCGGGACAGGGGACTGGAAACACCATATATTTT

clone size: many
J gene: TRBJ2-7
D gene: TRBD1
CDR3 length: 15
V gene: TRBV7-9
CDR3 protein: CASSIRRTGSYEQYF
CDR3 DNA: TGTGCCAGCAGCATACGCCGGACAGGTTCCTACGAGCAGTACTTC